A single sample gave rise to the 15 T cell receptor delta chains below, sequenced in a study of γδ T cells in repeated Plasmodium falciparum infection. Bulk repertoires came from Vgamma9/Vdelta2+ or Vdelta2-negative gammadelta T cells flow-sorted from PBMC. TCRdb reanalysed the multiplex PCR reads via CATT. The sample lists 70,000 to 95,000 delta-chain clones; more than 1.4% were seen once. Sequenced input: gamma-delta T cells from blood. The origin of the receptors is a pool of human donors (malaria-infected and uninfected, not separated).

This clone was found many times. The sample carries other DNA sequences with the same CDR3. The genes are TRDV1 and TRDJ1, with TRDD3 matching 9 bases. The trim removed 1 base at V and 0 bases at J, leaving 18 bases unmatched. The length of the CDR3 is 21 residues. Per germline, CDR1 TSWWSYY and CDR2 QGS. Written as DNA, the CDR3 is TGTGCTCTTGGGGAACGCCGGGGCTGGGGGATCCCCCTCATTAACACCGATAAACTCATCTTT. This translates into CALGERRGWGIPLINTDKLIF.

This clone was observed a handful of times. This likely reflects a read error, since a far larger clone is one base away. Other nucleotide sequences from this sample produce the same CDR3. The rearrangement joins TRDV2 to TRDJ1; the D gene is possibly TRDD3 (5 bases). TCRdb lists no J gene, so it was determined here by aligning the DNA to germline. Per the germline V gene, CDR1 is GEAIGNYY and CDR2 is EKD. V lost 2 bases and J 0 bases, leaving 18 bases between the germline ends. The CDR3 consists of 17 residues. CDR3 sequence (DNA): TGTGCCTGTGACAAGGGGACAAGCAGCCTTAACACCGATAAACTCATCTTT. Its protein product is CACDKGTSSLNTDKLIF.

Points on this clone: A read error likely explains this, since a far larger clone differs by one base. The identical CDR3 is also encoded by other nucleotide sequences in the sample. This chain connects TRDV3 to TRDJ1; 12 nucleotides match TRDD3. The CDR3 contains 15 residues. Germline V lookup: CDR1 TVYSNPD, CDR2 GDNSRS (reference sequence). DNA of the CDR3: TGTGCCTCCTGGGGGATACGAACTAACACCGATAAGCTCATCTTT. Translated, it gives CASWGIRTNTDKLIF.

In its sample, this clone was seen a few times. This chain links TRDV1 with TRDJ1; 11 positions match TRDD3. TCRdb carries no J gene annotation; the J gene was assigned here by matching the DNA with germline. Per germline, CDR1 TSWWSYY and CDR2 QGS. The CDR3 extends over 31 amino acids. J lost 0 bases, V lost 5 bases, and 50 bases had no gene match. The CDR3: CALGTPYYFPRLYWGINPLLIRRYHTDKLIF. CDR3 DNA sequence: TGTGCTCTTGGGACCCCTTACTACTTCCCTCGGTTGTACTGGGGGATAAACCCTTTGTTAATTCGGAGGTATCACACCGATAAACTCATCTTT.

Notes on this clone: The protein held in TCRdb is that of a much larger clone and does not match this DNA's translation at residue 9, likely because of a read error; the protein shown is translated from the DNA. This chain connects TRDV1 to TRDJ1, with 10 bases identical to TRDD3. TCRdb offers no J gene call, so here the DNA was matched to germline to obtain one. This CDR3 has 22 amino acids. The ends lost 0 bases at V and 0 bases at J; junction bases unmatched: 19. CDR1 is TSWWSYY and CDR2 is QGS in the germline V gene. The CDR3 loop reads CALGELSYSVLLGDAYTDKLIF. Here the CDR3 DNA reads TGTGCTCTTGGGGAACTAAGCTACAGCGTCTTACTGGGGGATGCTTACACCGATAAACTCATCTTT.

The rearrangement uses TRDV2 and TRDJ3; 11 bases agree with TRDD3. TCRdb carries no J gene annotation; the J gene was assigned here by matching the DNA with germline. Per the germline V gene, CDR1 is GEAIGNYY and CDR2 is EKD. J was trimmed by 0 bases and V by 3 bases; bases with no gene match: 9. This CDR3 is built from 20 residues. The CDR3 DNA reads TGTGCCTGTGACGATTTACTGGGGGATAGTGGCTCCTGGGACACCCGACAGATGTTTTTC. Translation gives CACDDLLGDSGSWDTRQMFF.

This clone was counted a few times. TCRdb assigns this DNA the protein of a much larger clone, which departs from its translation at residue 7; this likely reflects a read error, and the protein shown comes from translating the DNA. The J gene is TRDJ2, the V gene TRDV2; TRDD3 is a possible D gene (5 bases). Matching the DNA to germline supplied the J gene, which TCRdb does not give. V lost 4 bases to trimming and J lost 5 bases, with 13 bases between them. CDR3 length equals 14 residues. Germline CDR1 reads GEAIGNYY; CDR2 reads EKD. In DNA, the CDR3 is TGTGCCTGTGATCCACTGTGGGATACAGCACAACTCTTCTTT. Encoded protein: CACDPLWDTAQLFF.

Only a few counts were recorded for this clone. TCRdb pairs this DNA with a much larger clone's protein that differs at residue 9, likely a read error; the protein shown was translated from the DNA. Here the CDR3 reads CALLTATRGSADKLIF. The CDR3 DNA reads TGTGCTCTTCTGACCGCAACAAGGGGTTCGGCCGATAAACTCATCTTT. This chain joins TRDV1 and TRDJ1; D unresolved. V was clipped by 8 bases and J by 3 bases, with 22 bases between them. This CDR3 is 16 amino acids long. Per the germline V gene, CDR1 is TSWWSYY and CDR2 is QGS.

This clone was recorded many times. TCRdb attributes to this sequence the protein of a much larger clone, which differs from the DNA translation at residue 14; a read error is likely, and the protein displayed is translated from the DNA. V gene TRDV1 was called; the J gene was not; TRDD3 reflects the table's D call only, with no check against the DNA. Germline V gene sequence: CDR1 TSWWSYY, CDR2 QGS. This CDR3 has 16 residues. DNA of the CDR3: TGTGCTCTTGGGAAACTTCCTACTAGGATGGGGAGTAAATTCATCTTT. Translation gives CALGKLPTRMGSKFIF.

With respect to this clone: This is likely an artifact of a read error, given a far larger clone one base away. Other DNA variants within this sample encode the same CDR3. This sequence joins TRDV1 and TRDJ1, with 8 bases matching TRDD3. Matching the DNA to germline supplied the J gene, which TCRdb does not give. Germline lookup yields CDR1 TSWWSYY and CDR2 QGS. The CDR3 has 17 residues. J gave up 8 bases and V 0 bases, and 14 bases lay outside the gene matches. CDR3 residues: CALGELVYTGGYLKLIF. DNA for the CDR3: TGTGCTCTTGGGGAACTAGTATACACTGGGGGGTACCTCAAACTCATCTTT.

This clone is medium-sized in the sample. The same CDR3 is also encoded by other DNA sequences in this sample. The DNA for the CDR3 is TGTGCTCTTGGGAGGAACATCAGGACCGATAAACTCATCTTT. It is translated as CALGRNIRTDKLIF. The V gene is TRDV1, the J gene TRDJ1, with no clear D. V shed 5 bases and J shed 2 bases, with 12 bases lying between them. This CDR3 is 14 amino acids long. Looked up from germline, CDR1 is TSWWSYY and CDR2 is QGS.

This clone was observed many times. V usage is TRDV1 and J usage is TRDJ1, with D perhaps TRDD2 or TRDD3 (5 bases each). The V and J ends lost 3 bases and 2 bases respectively, with 31 bases between them. In germline, CDR1 is TSWWSYY, CDR2 QGS. This CDR3 has 21 amino acids. CDR3: CALGETMPTPPKWGSTDKLIF. The CDR3 coding sequence is TGTGCTCTTGGGGAGACCATGCCTACCCCTCCTAAGTGGGGAAGTACCGATAAACTCATCTTT.

This clone has just a few counts. TCRdb has a much larger clone's protein, which differs at residue 16 from the translation of this DNA, likely because of a read error; what is shown is the protein translated from the DNA. Called V gene: TRDV1; the J gene was not called; the D call TRDD3 from the table was never checked on the DNA. The CDR3 length is 17 residues. CDR1 and CDR2 (germline): TSWWSYY, QGS. DNA for the CDR3: TGTGCTCTTGGGGAGCTACGTGCTGGGGGATTAAGATATAAACTCACCTTT. Its protein is CALGELRAGGLRYKLTF.

A note on this clone: This DNA's translation differs at residue 18 from TCRdb's protein, which comes from a much larger clone; a read error is likely, and the protein shown is translated from the DNA. The J gene has no call, while the V gene is TRDV1; the table's D gene call, TRDD3, was not cross checked with the DNA. CDR3 length: 20 amino acids. The germline CDR1 and CDR2 sequences are TSWWSYY and QGS. CDR3 residues: CALGHTFYLNYWGPHDKHIF. The CDR3 DNA sequence: TGTGCTCTTGGGCACACCTTCTACCTAAACTACTGGGGGCCCCACGATAAACACATCTTT.

The sample holds a few counts of this clone. TCRdb attributes to this sequence the protein of a much larger clone, which differs from the DNA translation at residue 5; a read error is likely, and the protein displayed is translated from the DNA. The chain uses TRDV2 and TRDJ1; 10 bases line up with TRDD3. In the absence of a J gene in TCRdb, the DNA was matched to germline to assign it here. Trimming took 3 bases from V and 0 from J; bases not matched to a gene: 3. Germline CDR1 reads GEAIGNYY; CDR2 reads EKD. The CDR3 runs 15 residues. The CDR3 coding sequence is TGTGCCTGTGACCGGGGGATACGCCACACCGATAAACTCATCTTT. Protein product: CACDRGIRHTDKLIF.